This TCR beta chain was found in a study of OX40 agonist ivuxolimab in advanced cancers. Study summary: People in dose escalation had one of these cancers: hepatocellular carcinoma, melanoma, renal cell or head and neck cancer. Therapy given before enrollment (anti-PD-1, anti-PD-L1 or anti-CTLA-4) was allowed, and around 44% had some. Study-wide results and limits: The mean number of expanded clones was higher in CD8+ T cells than in CD4+.

A remark on this clone: What it binds is unknown.

The CDR3 has 18 residues. The table came from immunoSEQ multiplex PCR; TCRdb's copy has only in-frame clones and leaves some out. The sample holds around 70,000 clones, 65% to 90% seen once. Peripheral blood came from all dose cohorts at three timepoints. This rearrangement joins TRBV21-1 to TRBJ1-1. TRBV21-1 is described as a pseudogene. The receptor comes from an adult with an advanced solid tumor such as melanoma, head and neck, liver or kidney cancer. The source was CD4+ or CD8+ T cells sorted from blood, collected in a trial of the OX40 agonist ivuxolimab. This CDR3 is CASSKMGMKGPKDTEAFF. CDR3 in DNA: TGTGCCAGCAGCAAAATGGGGATGAAAGGGCCGAAGGACACTGAAGCTTTCTTT.